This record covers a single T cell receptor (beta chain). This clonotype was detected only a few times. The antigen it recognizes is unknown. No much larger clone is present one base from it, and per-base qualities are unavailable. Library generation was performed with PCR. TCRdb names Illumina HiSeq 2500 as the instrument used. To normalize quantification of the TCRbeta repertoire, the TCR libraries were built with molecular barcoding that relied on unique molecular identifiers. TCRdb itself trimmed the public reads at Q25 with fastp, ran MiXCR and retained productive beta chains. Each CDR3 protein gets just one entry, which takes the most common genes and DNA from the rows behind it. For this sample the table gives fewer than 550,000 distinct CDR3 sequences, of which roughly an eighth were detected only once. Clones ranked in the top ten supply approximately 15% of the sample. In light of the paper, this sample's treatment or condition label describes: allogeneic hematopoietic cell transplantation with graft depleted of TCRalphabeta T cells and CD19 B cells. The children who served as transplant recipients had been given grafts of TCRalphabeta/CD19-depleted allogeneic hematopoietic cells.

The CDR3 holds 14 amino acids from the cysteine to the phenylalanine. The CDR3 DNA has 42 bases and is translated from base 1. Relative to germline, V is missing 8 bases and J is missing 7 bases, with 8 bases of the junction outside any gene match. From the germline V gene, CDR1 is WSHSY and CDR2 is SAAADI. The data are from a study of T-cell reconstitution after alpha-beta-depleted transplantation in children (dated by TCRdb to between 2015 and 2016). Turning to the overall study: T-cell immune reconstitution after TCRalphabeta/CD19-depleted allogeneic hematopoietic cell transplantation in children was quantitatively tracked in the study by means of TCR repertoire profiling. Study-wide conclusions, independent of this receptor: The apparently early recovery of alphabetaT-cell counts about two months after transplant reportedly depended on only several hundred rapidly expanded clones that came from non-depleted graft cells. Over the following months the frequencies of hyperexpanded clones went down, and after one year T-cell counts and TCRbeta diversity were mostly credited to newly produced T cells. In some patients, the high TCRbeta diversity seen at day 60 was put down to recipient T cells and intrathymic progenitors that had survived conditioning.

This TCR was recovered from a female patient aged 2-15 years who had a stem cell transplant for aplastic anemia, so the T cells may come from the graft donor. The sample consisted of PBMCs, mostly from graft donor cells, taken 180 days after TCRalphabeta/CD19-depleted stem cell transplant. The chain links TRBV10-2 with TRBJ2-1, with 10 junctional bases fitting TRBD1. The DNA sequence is TGCGCCAGCGGCCGGGACAGGGGAACAAATGAGCAGTTCTTC. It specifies CASGRDRGTNEQFF.